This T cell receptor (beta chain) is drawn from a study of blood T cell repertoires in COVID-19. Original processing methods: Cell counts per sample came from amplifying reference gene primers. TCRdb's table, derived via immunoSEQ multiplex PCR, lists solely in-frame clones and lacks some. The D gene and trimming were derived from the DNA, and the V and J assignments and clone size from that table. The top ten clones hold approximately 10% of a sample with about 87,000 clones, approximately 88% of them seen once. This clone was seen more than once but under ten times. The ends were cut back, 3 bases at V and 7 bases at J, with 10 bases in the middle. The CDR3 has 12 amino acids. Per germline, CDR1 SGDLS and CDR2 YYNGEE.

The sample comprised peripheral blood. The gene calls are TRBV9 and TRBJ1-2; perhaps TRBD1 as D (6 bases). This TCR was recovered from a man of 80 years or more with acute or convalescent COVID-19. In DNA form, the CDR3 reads TGTGCCAGCAGCGAACAGGGATTTGGCTACACCTTC. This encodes CASSEQGFGYTF.